This paragraph covers one TCR beta chain sequence. Its antigen is unknown. TCR beta libraries were built with iRepertoire HTBI primers and Arm-PCR of CDR3 regions. TCRdb reprocessed the multiplex PCR reads with MiXCR, giving one entry per CDR3 protein. The sample shows 300,000 to 450,000 distinct CDR3 sequences, around 15% of them seen only once. This CDR3 has 11 amino acids. Germline-derived CDR1 and CDR2 are SGHKS and YYEKEE (reference sequence). V dropped 5 bases and J dropped 6 bases, with 9 bases sitting between them. Time point reported: newly diagnosed GD, antithyroid drugs for less than 3 months. The TCR library used RNA extracted from PBMCs. A volume of roughly 9.9 milliliters of peripheral blood was collected in EDTA tubes. The data were obtained in a study of regulatory T cells in long-lasting Graves disease. Looking at the study overall: Prior antithyroid drug treatment in newly diagnosed Graves' patients lasted under 3 months. Whole-study findings and limits: Persistent disease samples used TRBV28, TRBJ1-2 and TRBJ2-5 preferentially.

The origin of this receptor is a female donor with Graves disease. The chain recombines TRBV5-5 with TRBJ2-7; possible D gene TRBD1, 5 bases. The sequencing here drew on peripheral blood mononuclear cells (PBMCs), taken at new diagnosis, from a patient treated with antithyroid drugs. The CDR3 DNA follows: TGTGCCAGCAGGGGGCAACCCGAGCAGTACTTC. Amino acid sequence: CASRGQPEQYF.